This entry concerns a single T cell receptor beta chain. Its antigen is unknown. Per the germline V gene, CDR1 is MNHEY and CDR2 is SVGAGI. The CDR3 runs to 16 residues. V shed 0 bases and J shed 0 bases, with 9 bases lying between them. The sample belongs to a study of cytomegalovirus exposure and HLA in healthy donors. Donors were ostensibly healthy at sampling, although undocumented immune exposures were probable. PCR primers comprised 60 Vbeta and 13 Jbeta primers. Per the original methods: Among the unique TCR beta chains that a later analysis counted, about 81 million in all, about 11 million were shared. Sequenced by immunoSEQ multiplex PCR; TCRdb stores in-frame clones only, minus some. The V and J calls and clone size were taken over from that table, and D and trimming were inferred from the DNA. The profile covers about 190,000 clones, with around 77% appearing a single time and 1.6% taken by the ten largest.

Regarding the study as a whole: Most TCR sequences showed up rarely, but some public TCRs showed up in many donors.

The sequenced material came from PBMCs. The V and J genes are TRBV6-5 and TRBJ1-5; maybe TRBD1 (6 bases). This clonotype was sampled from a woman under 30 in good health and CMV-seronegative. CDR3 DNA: TGTGCCAGCAGTTACTCTGGGACAAATAGCAATCAGCCCCAGCATTTT. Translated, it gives CASSYSGTNSNQPQHF.